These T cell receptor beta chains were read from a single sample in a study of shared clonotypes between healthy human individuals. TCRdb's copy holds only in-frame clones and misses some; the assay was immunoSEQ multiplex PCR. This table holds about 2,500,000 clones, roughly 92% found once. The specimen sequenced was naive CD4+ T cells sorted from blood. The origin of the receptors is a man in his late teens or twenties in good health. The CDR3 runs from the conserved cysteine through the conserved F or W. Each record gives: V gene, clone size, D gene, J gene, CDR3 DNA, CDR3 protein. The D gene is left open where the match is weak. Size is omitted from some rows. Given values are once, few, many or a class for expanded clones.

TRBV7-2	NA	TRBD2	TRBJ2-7	TGTGCCAGCAGCTTAGAACTAGCGGGAGGCTACGAGCAGTACTTC	CASSLELAGGYEQYF
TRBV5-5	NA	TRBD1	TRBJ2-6	TGTGCCAGCAGCCCGGGACAGGCCTCTGGGGCCAACGTCCTGACTTTC	CASSPGQASGANVLTF
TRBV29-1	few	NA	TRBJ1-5	TGCAGCGTTGCGCAGGACTTAGGTCAGCCCCAGCATTTT	CSVAQDLGQPQHF
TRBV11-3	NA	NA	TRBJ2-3	TGTGCCAGCAGCTTAGGAAGTAGCACAGATACGCAGTATTTT	CASSLGSSTDTQYF
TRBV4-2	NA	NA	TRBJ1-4	TGTGCCAGCAGCCCAGACAGAGTAGGCGATAATGAAAAACTGTTTTTT	CASSPDRVGDNEKLFF
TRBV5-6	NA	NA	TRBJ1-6	TGTGCCAGCAGCTTGTTTCTCGAGGGGAATATGGATTCACCCCTCCACTTT	CASSLFLEGNMDSPLHF
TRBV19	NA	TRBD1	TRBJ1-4	TGTGCCAGTAGTACCACAGGGGTAACTAATGAAAAACTGTTTTTT	CASSTTGVTNEKLFF
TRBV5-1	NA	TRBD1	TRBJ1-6	TGCGCCAGCAGCTTGGCCGGGACAGGGGGAGGGTCACCCCTCCACTTT	CASSLAGTGGGSPLHF
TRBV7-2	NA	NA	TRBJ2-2	TGTGCCAGCAGCTTTAGGCCCACCACCGGGGAGCTGTTTTTT	CASSFRPTTGELFF
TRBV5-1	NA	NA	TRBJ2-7	TGCGCCAGCAGCTTGGGTGGGGGCGGCCACGAGCAGTACTTC	CASSLGGGGHEQYF
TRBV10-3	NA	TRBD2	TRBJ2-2	TGTGCCATCAGTGATCCTAGCGGGAGTTTAAACACCGGGGAGCTGTTTTTT	CAISDPSGSLNTGELFF
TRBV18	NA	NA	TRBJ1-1	TGTGCCAGCTCTCCTAATCGAGCCACTGAAGCTTTCTTT	CASSPNRATEAFF
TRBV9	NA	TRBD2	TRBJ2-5	TGTGCCAGCAGCGTTAGGACTAGCGGGGTACAAGAGACCCAGTACTTC	CASSVRTSGVQETQYF
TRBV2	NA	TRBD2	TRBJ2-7	TGTGCCAGCAGTGAAGAGACGGGAGGGCCCTACGAGCAGTACTTC	CASSEETGGPYEQYF
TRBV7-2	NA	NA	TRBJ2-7	TGTGCCAGCAGAACCGGGACAACATCCTACGAGCAGTACTTC	CASRTGTTSYEQYF
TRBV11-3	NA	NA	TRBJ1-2	TGTGCCAGCAGCCAATTTGGACAGGGCTACACCTTC	CASSQFGQGYTF
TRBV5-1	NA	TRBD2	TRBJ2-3	TGCGCCAGCAGCAAGACTAGCGGGAGTGGTACAGATACGCAGTATTTT	CASSKTSGSGTDTQYF
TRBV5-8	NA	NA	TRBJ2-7	TGTGCCAGCAGCTTTCCCGAGCAGTACTTC	CASSFPEQYF
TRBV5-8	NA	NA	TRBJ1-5	TGTGCCAGCAGCGCGGGGGCAGTTCACAATCAGCCCCAGCATTTT	CASSAGAVHNQPQHF
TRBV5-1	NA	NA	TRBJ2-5	TGCGCCAGCAGCTTGGGGTGGGAGACCCAGTACTTC	CASSLGWETQYF
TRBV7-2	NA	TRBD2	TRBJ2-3	TGTGCCAGCAGCCTACAAGCGGGAGTTCGTACAGATACGCAGTATTTT	CASSLQAGVRTDTQYF
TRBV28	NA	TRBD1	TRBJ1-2	TGTGCCAGCAGTTTAGGCAGGCTAGGGGGCCATGGCTACACCTTC	CASSLGRLGGHGYTF
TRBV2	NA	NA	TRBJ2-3	TGTGCCAGCAGAAGCACTAATGTCCCCTCAGATACGCAGTATTTT	CASRSTNVPSDTQYF
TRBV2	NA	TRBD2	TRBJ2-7	TGTGCCAGCAATAGCGGGGTCTACGAGCAGTACTTC	CASNSGVYEQYF
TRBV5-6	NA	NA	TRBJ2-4	TGTGCCAGCAGCTTGGCCACCGGCCAGTCCATCTTC	CASSLATGQSIF
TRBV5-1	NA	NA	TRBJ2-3	TGCGCCAGCAGCTTTCGCGAAGGGGCCCCAAGGGATACGCAGTATTTT	CASSFREGAPRDTQYF
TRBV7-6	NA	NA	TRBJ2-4	TGTGCCAGCAGCTTAGCAGGGGTCAAAAACATTCAGTACTTC	CASSLAGVKNIQYF
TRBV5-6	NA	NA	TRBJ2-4	TGTGCCAGCAGCTTGGGGCGGTTAGCCAAAAACATTCAGTACTTC	CASSLGRLAKNIQYF
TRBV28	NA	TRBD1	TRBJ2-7	TGTGCCAGCAGTCCGACAGGGAAGGCCTACGAGCAGTACTTC	CASSPTGKAYEQYF
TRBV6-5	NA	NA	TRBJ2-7	TGTGCCAGCAGTTACTCCCACGGCTCCTACGAGCAGTACTTC	CASSYSHGSYEQYF
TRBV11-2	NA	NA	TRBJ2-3	TGTGCCAGCAGCTTAGGTCTCGAAGATACGCAGTATTTT	CASSLGLEDTQYF
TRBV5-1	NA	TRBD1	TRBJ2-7	TGCGCCAGCAGCCCGACGACGACAGGGCCCTACGAGCAGTACTTC	CASSPTTTGPYEQYF
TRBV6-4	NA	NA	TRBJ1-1	TGTGCCAGCAGTGATAGGTTCGGGGGTCGGATGAACACTGAAGCTTTCTTT	CASSDRFGGRMNTEAFF
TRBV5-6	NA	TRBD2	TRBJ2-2	TGTGCCAGCAGCTTGATCGCGGGAGAGTTTCCCGGGGAGCTGTTTTTT	CASSLIAGEFPGELFF
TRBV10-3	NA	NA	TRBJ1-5	TGTGCCATCAGTGGGGGCCTTAATCAGCCCCAGCATTTT	CAISGGLNQPQHF
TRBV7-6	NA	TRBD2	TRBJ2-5	TGTGCCAGCAGCTGGTCTAGCGGGGGCGAAGAGACCCAGTACTTC	CASSWSSGGEETQYF
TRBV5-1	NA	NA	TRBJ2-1	TGCGCCAGCAGCGGTGGGGATCTAGATAGTGCCAATGAGCAGTTCTTC	CASSGGDLDSANEQFF
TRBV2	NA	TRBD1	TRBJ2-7	TGTGCCAGCAAAGACAGGGGCCCCCAAGAGCAGTACTTC	CASKDRGPQEQYF
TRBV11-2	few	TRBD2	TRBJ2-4	TGTGCCAGCAGTTATTCCGGGGGGGCCGTTGGCATTCAGTACTTC	CASSYSGGAVGIQYF
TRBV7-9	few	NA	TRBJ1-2	TGTGCCAGCAGCTCTACCACTAACTATGGCTACACCTTC	CASSSTTNYGYTF
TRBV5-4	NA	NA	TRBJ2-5	TGTGCCAGCAGCTCGACATCTTCGGGACCCAGAGTCCAAGAGACCCAGTACTTC	CASSSTSSGPRVQETQYF
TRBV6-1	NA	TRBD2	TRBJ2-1	TGTGCCAGCTCCAAGCGGGAGTTCCCCTACAATGAGCAGTTCTTC	CASSKREFPYNEQFF
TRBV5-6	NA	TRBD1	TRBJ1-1	TGTGCCAGCAGCGTGGGACAGGTCATGAACACTGAAGCTTTCTTT	CASSVGQVMNTEAFF
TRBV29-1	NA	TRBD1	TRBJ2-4	TGCAGCGTTGAAGCGGGGACAGGGGTCAAAAACATTCAGTACTTC	CSVEAGTGVKNIQYF